Below are 32 T cell receptor beta chains sequenced from a single sample in a study of esophageal squamous cell carcinoma under preoperative chemotherapy. MiXCR, applied by TCRdb to the PCR reads, yields one record per CDR3 protein. This table has 30,000 or so distinct CDR3 sequences, around half appearing once. Time point denoted: after preoperative PTX-NDP chemotherapy. Sample collection occurred from a patient given preoperative chemotherapy. These receptor sequences come from a human donor with esophageal squamous cell carcinoma. The donor label of this sample is uncertain.

This clonotype is medium-sized within its sample. The chain is built from TRBV12-3 or TRBV12-4 and TRBJ2-1; D gene uncertain. The ends were cut back, 0 bases at V and 10 bases at J, with 4 bases in the middle. There are 11 residues in the CDR3. The CDR3 protein is CASSLAKEQFF. As DNA, the CDR3 is TGTGCCAGCAGTTTAGCTAAGGAGCAGTTCTTC.

This clonotype was seen repeatedly, ten times or more. The rearrangement uses TRBV6-6 and TRBJ2-5; 7 nucleotides align to TRBD2. Germline assignment: CDR1 MNHNY and CDR2 SVGAGI (reference sequence). V lost 8 bases to trimming and J lost 7 bases; unmatched junction nucleotides: 7. CDR3 length equals 12 residues. The CDR3, as DNA: TGTGCCAGCGGTAGGCCGGGGGGGACCCAGTACTTC. Amino acids: CASGRPGGTQYF.

Only one count was recorded for this clonotype. One end of the junction does not line up with germline, which may come from a read error. The V and J genes are TRBV11-3 and TRBJ2-3, with D perhaps given as TRBD1 or TRBD2 (5 bases each). CDR1 SGHNT and CDR2 YENEEA come from the germline V gene. The CDR3 is 17 amino acids. CDR3 coding DNA: TGTGCCAGCAGCTTCGAAGCCGGGACGGGAAATGAAGATATGCAGTATTTT. Its translation is CASSFEAGTGNEDMQYF.

The chain combines TRBV11-3 with TRBJ2-1, with 7 nucleotides matching TRBD1. Per germline, CDR1 SGHNT and CDR2 YENEEA. The V and J ends lost 1 base and 5 bases, in that order; junction bases with no gene match: 8. The CDR3 spans 16 residues. CDR3 in amino acids: CASSLAGGTYHNEQFF. The CDR3 coding sequence is TGTGCCAGCAGCTTAGCAGGGGGAACATATCACAATGAGCAGTTCTTC.

This clonotype was seen repeatedly, ten times or more. The chain links TRBV7-3 to TRBJ2-3; D possibly corresponds to TRBD1 (6 bases). Germline V CDR1 and CDR2: SGHTA, FQGTGA. CDR3 length: 12 amino acids. The germline V and J ends were trimmed by 6 bases and 8 bases, with 12 bases remaining between them. The CDR3 sequence is CASSNLGGTQYF. For the CDR3, the DNA is TGTGCCAGCAGTAACCTAGGGGGTACGCAGTATTTT.

This clonotype came up many times. The J gene is TRBJ2-3, the V gene TRBV7-6; TRBD2 aligns across 8 bases. Germline loops: CDR1 SGHVS, CDR2 FNYEAQ. The CDR3 has 14 residues. V lost 5 bases, J lost 3 bases, and 4 bases stayed unmatched. This CDR3 is CASSISGGTDTQYF. CDR3 DNA: TGTGCCAGCAGCATCAGCGGGGGTACAGATACGCAGTATTTT. Combining the CDR3 with reference TRBV7-6 and TRBJ2-3 gives the whole variable domain GAGVSQSPRYKVTKRGQDVALRCDPISGHVSLYWYRQALGQGPEFLTYFNYEAQQDKSGLPNDRFSAERPEGSISTLTIQRTEQRDSAMYRCASSISGGTDTQYFGPGTRLTVL.

This sequence joins TRBV6-1 and TRBJ2-1; no clear D. The tail of the sequence fits TRBJ2-5 better, so the J call may be wrong. The CDR3 runs 14 residues. Germline V gene lookup returns CDR1 MNHNS and CDR2 SASEGT. The DNA for the CDR3 is TGTGCCAGCAGTGAAGGTTACGAGGAAGAGACCCAGTACTTC. It encodes CASSEGYEEETQYF.

The chain joins TRBV7-2 to TRBJ2-3, with D unresolved. Germline assignment: CDR1 SGHTA and CDR2 FQGNSA. CDR3 length equals 15 residues. Deletions cut 0 bases from V and 6 bases from J, with 13 bases between. The CDR3 reads CASSLARASGDTQYF. The CDR3, as DNA: TGTGCCAGCAGCTTAGCGAGAGCCAGTGGCGATACGCAGTATTTT.

This clonotype was counted at least ten times. The chain uses TRBV11-2 and TRBJ2-3; D is uncertain. The V gene's germline CDR1 is SGHAT and CDR2 FQNNGV. V was trimmed by 3 bases and J by 0 bases, leaving 10 bases between them. The CDR3 totals 15 residues. The CDR3 reads CASSFVDSSTDTQYF. CDR3 in DNA: TGTGCCAGCAGCTTTGTAGATTCTAGCACAGATACGCAGTATTTT.

In this sample, this clonotype turned up once. The junction does not match germline at one end; this may be a read error. The chain employs TRBV7-8 and TRBJ2-1; D is unresolved. Germline V gene sequence: CDR1 SGHVS, CDR2 FQNEAQ. CDR3 length equals 12 residues. This chain's CDR3 is CASSLEAEEPGF. CDR3 bases: TGTGCCAGCAGCTTAGAAGCTGAGGAGCCGGGCTTC.

This clonotype was seen only once. This rearrangement joins TRBV12-3 or TRBV12-4 to TRBJ2-3; 8 nucleotides align to TRBD1. The DNA end favors TRBJ2-4, so the J call may be wrong. The CDR3 is 14 amino acids. The CDR3 DNA reads as TGTGGCGTCAGGGGGCGGCCCGCCAAAAATACTCAGTACTTC. As protein: CGVRGRPAKNTQYF.

This clonotype was seen more than once but under ten times. This rearrangement joins TRBV7-2 to TRBJ2-3; perhaps TRBD2 as D (5 bases). V was pared by 3 bases and J by 4 bases, with 14 bases between. This CDR3 region has 15 residues. Looked up from germline, CDR1 is SGHTA and CDR2 is FQGNSA. The CDR3 coding sequence is TGTGCCAGCAGCTTTGCTCTGGGGAGCCCAGATACGCAGTATTTT. It translates to CASSFALGSPDTQYF.

This clonotype was counted ten times or more. V and J are TRBV12-5 and TRBJ1-1, with D perhaps TRBD1 (5 bases). CDR1 LGHNT and CDR2 FRNRAP come from the germline V gene. V lost 0 bases, J lost 8 bases, and 10 bases lay in between. This CDR3 spans 13 amino acids. The CDR3 sequence: CASGLVLGGEAFF. In DNA, the CDR3 is TGTGCTAGTGGTTTGGTTCTGGGGGGGGAAGCTTTCTTT. Together with reference TRBV12-5 and TRBJ1-1, the CDR3 gives the full variable domain: DARVTQTPRHKVTEMGQEVTMRCQPILGHNTVFWYRQTMMQGLELLAYFRNRAPLDDSGMPKDRFSAEMPDATLATLKIQPSEPRDSAVYFCASGLVLGGEAFFGQGTRLTVV.

A remark on this clonotype: A much larger clone lies one base from this, so it may be a read error. The chain uses TRBV28 and TRBJ2-5; 7 nucleotides agree with TRBD1. The tail of the sequence fits TRBJ2-1 better, so the J call may be wrong. The germline CDR1 and CDR2 sequences are MDHEN and SYDVKM. The CDR3 contains 14 residues. The DNA for the CDR3 is TGTGCCAGCAGCCCACCCAGGGGGTGGTACGAGCAGTTCTTC. Translating gives CASSPPRGWYEQFF.

In its sample, this clonotype was seen a few times. CDR3 sequence reads: CASSIEDGYEQYF. The CDR3 bases are TGTGCCAGTAGTATAGAGGACGGCTACGAGCAGTACTTC. J is TRBJ2-7 and V is TRBV19, with unresolved D. V lost 0 bases, J lost 3 bases, and 6 bases lay in between. Germline V gives CDR1 LNHDA, CDR2 SQIVND (reference sequence). The CDR3 is 13 residues long.

The chain combines TRBV7-9 with TRBJ2-5; TRBD2 agrees at 9 bases. Germline CDR1 SEHNR, CDR2 FQNEAQ (reference sequence). Germline trimming cut 1 base from V and 5 bases from J; bases unmatched to any gene: 8. The CDR3 runs to 16 residues. The CDR3, as DNA: TGTGCCAGCAGCTTAGGAGACGCGGGAGGGCCGGAGACCCAGTACTTC. It codes for CASSLGDAGGPETQYF.

This clonotype was found a few times. The CDR3 end shows no conserved phenylalanine or tryptophan, and so a read error is likely. It is unclear where the CDR3 begins or ends on the DNA, so no DNA is shown, and the CDR3 is as TCRdb lists it. The chain couples TRBV7-2 to TRBJ2-5; TRBD2 was called by the table and not checked on the DNA. Germline CDR1 is SGHTA and CDR2 is FQGNSA. Inclusive of both ends, the CDR3 amounts to 16 amino acids. Here the CDR3 reads CASSSGRGAPRETQYS.

This chain connects TRBV11-3 to TRBJ2-7, with TRBD1 as a possible D gene (5 bases). The CDR3 runs to 14 residues. Germline CDR1 SGHNT, CDR2 YENEEA. Trimming shortened V by 1 base and J by 6 bases, and 13 bases separated the two germline ends. The CDR3 DNA sequence: TGTGCCAGCAGCTTAGGAAGGCAGGGAACCGAGCAGTACTTC. This translates into CASSLGRQGTEQYF.

The V call is TRBV10-3, the J call TRBJ2-5; D gene unclear. V lost 6 bases and J 1 base, leaving 6 bases between the germline ends. Germline values: CDR1 ENHRY, CDR2 SYGVKD. The CDR3 length is 12 residues. The CDR3 here is CAIRGGQETQYF. The CDR3 DNA reads TGTGCCATCAGAGGCGGCCAAGAGACCCAGTACTTC.

This clonotype was recorded once. Written as DNA, the CDR3 is TGTGCCAGCAGCCGCCTCGGGGGTGTAAGCACAGAGGAGCAGTATTTT. Translating gives CASSRLGGVSTEEQYF. The chain carries TRBV7-8 and TRBJ2-3; D may be TRBD2 (6 bases). Trimming took off 5 bases at V and 11 bases at J, with 26 bases between the two ends. In germline, CDR1 is SGHVS, CDR2 FQNEAQ. The CDR3 loop spans 16 amino acids.

The chain carries TRBV11-3 and TRBJ2-5, with D possibly matching TRBD2 (5 bases). V was clipped by 10 bases and J by 5 bases, with 20 bases between them. The V gene's germline CDR1 is SGHNT and CDR2 YENEEA. This CDR3 has 14 amino acids. The CDR3 coding sequence is TGTGCCACCGGCGTTGGACTGGGGTCGGAGACCCAGTACTTC. The encoded protein is CATGVGLGSETQYF.

To note about this clonotype: The final CDR3 position lacks the conserved phenylalanine or tryptophan, pointing to a likely read error. The DNA is left out, because the CDR3 cannot be placed on it with certainty; the CDR3 is given as TCRdb lists it. This sequence joins TRBV7-2 and TRBJ2-5; TRBD2, the table's D call, was not compared with the DNA. Per germline, CDR1 SGHTA and CDR2 FQGNSA. The CDR3 length equals 16 residues, ends included. CDR3 amino acids: CASSSGRGARRATRLS.

This clonotype has more than one count but fewer than ten. The chain joins TRBV18 to TRBJ2-2; 7 nucleotides match TRBD1. The CDR3 length is 15 residues. V lost 6 bases, J lost 0 bases, and 4 bases stayed unmatched. Germline CDR1 reads KGHSH; CDR2 reads LQKENI. CDR3 nucleotide sequence: TGTGCCAGCTCCCCGGGACAGACGAACACCGGGGAGCTGTTTTTT. Its translation: CASSPGQTNTGELFF.

The sample holds many counts of this clonotype. The chain is built from TRBV6-1 and TRBJ2-1, with D possibly matching TRBD2 (7 bases). CDR3 length: 14 amino acids. V was shortened by 3 bases and J by 8 bases, with 14 bases between the two germline ends. Germline V gives CDR1 MNHNS, CDR2 SASEGT. CDR3 DNA: TGTGCCAGCAGTGACGTCGGGGGGCGGGATGAGCAGTTCTTC. Translation: CASSDVGGRDEQFF.

In its sample, this clonotype ranks as hyperexpanded. The chain uses TRBV7-6 and TRBJ2-3; 8 nucleotides agree with TRBD2. The CDR3 extends over 14 amino acids. In germline, CDR1 is SGHVS, CDR2 FNYEAQ. Trimming cost V 4 bases and J 2 bases; bases outside gene matches: 2. The CDR3 spells CASSSGGFTDTQYF. CDR3 bases: TGTGCCAGCAGCTCGGGGGGGTTCACAGATACGCAGTATTTT.

By share, this clonotype ranks as medium-sized. The chain joins TRBV7-2 to TRBJ2-7; the match to TRBD2 covers 9 bases. The CDR3 loop spans 16 amino acids. The V gene end was trimmed by 5 bases and the J gene end by 4 bases; junction bases not matched to a gene: 12. Germline values: CDR1 SGHTA, CDR2 FQGNSA. Here the CDR3 reads CASSPGRSGGRYEQYF. The CDR3 region has the DNA TGTGCCAGCAGCCCCGGGCGAAGCGGGGGGCGATACGAGCAGTACTTC.

This chain uses TRBV7-2 with TRBJ2-3; 7 positions agree with TRBD2. CDR3 length: 20 amino acids. With V trimmed by 5 bases and J by 0 bases, 20 bases remained unmatched. Looked up from germline, CDR1 is SGHTA and CDR2 is FQGNSA. CDR3 loop: CASSAVRGLPSTSSTDTQYF. The CDR3 DNA sequence: TGTGCCAGCAGCGCCGTTAGGGGACTACCGTCGACCTCTAGCACAGATACGCAGTATTTT.

A few counts support this clonotype. The rearrangement joins TRBV4-2 to TRBJ2-3; 13 nucleotides line up with TRBD2. The CDR3 runs 17 residues. V shed 2 bases and J 0 bases; nucleotides not matched to a gene: 2. Germline CDR1 and CDR2: LGHNA and YNFKEQ. This CDR3 reads CASSQRLAGGSTDTQYF. CDR3 nucleotides: TGTGCCAGCAGCCAAAGACTAGCGGGGGGAAGCACAGATACGCAGTATTTT.

This clonotype is medium-sized (0.01 to 0.1%) in the sample. The chain carries TRBV12-3 or TRBV12-4 and TRBJ2-5, with 8 bases matching TRBD2. There are 15 residues in the CDR3. The V segment lost 0 bases and the J segment 4 bases; nucleotides outside the gene matches: 4. The CDR3 region has the DNA TGTGCCAGCAGTTTAGCCTCCGGACTAGCAGAGACCCAGTACTTC. Translation gives CASSLASGLAETQYF.

A few counts support this clonotype. The chain couples TRBV12-3 or TRBV12-4 to TRBJ2-3, with D possibly called TRBD1 or TRBD2 (5 bases each). The J call may not be correct, given that the DNA end is closer to TRBJ2-7. The CDR3 totals 16 residues. The CDR3 is CASSTTGLGATNTQYF. The DNA for the CDR3 is TGTGCCAGCAGTACTACGGGGCTGGGAGCCACAAATACGCAGTACTTC.

The gene calls are TRBV7-3 and TRBJ2-1, with TRBD1 identical over 10 bases. The CDR3 is 15 amino acids. The ends lost 5 bases at V and 10 bases at J; junction bases unmatched: 11. The germline V gene encodes CDR1 SGHTA and CDR2 FQGTGA. The CDR3 nucleotides are TGTGCCAGCAGCCAGACAGGGGGCCTTTCCTACGAGCAGTTCTTC. Amino acid sequence: CASSQTGGLSYEQFF.

The V and J genes are TRBV11-1 and TRBJ2-4; 14 bases are shared with TRBD2. Germline CDR1 SGHAT, CDR2 FQDESV (reference sequence). The length of the CDR3 is 19 residues. Unmatched junction bases numbered 9, after V lost 5 bases and J lost 0 bases. CDR3 amino acids: CASSPKLGLAGEAKNIQYF. CDR3 nucleotide sequence: TGTGCCAGCAGCCCAAAGTTGGGACTAGCGGGAGAAGCCAAAAACATTCAGTACTTC.